The clone carrying this TCR beta chain was seen a handful of times. Its antigen remains unidentified. The data belong to a study of T-cell reconstitution after alpha-beta-depleted transplantation in children. Points from the study as a whole: T-cell counts and diversity were attributed mostly to newly produced T cells one year after transplant. Several hundred expanded graft clones reportedly were the source of alpha-beta T cells about two months after transplant. Elevated TCRbeta diversity at day 60 was traced, in some patients, to surviving recipient T cells and thymic progenitors.

The V and J ends lost 4 bases and 5 bases, in that order; junction bases with no gene match: 7. In germline, CDR1 is ENHRY, CDR2 SYGVKD. This CDR3 comprises 14 residues. Library preparation (for TCRbeta) was performed with unique molecular identifiers. TCRdb fed the PCR reads into MiXCR, producing one record per CDR3 protein. The sample shows 610,000 or so distinct CDR3 sequences, 25% to 30% of them seen only once. The specimen was PBMCs, collected before TCRalphabeta/CD19-depleted stem cell transplant. This chain connects TRBV10-3 to TRBJ2-7, with 8 positions matching TRBD1. This sequence originates from a boy in the first two years of life with Wiskott-Aldrich syndrome, due to receive a stem cell transplant. The CDR3 coding sequence is TGTGCCATCAGTGTCAGGGGGCGTCGAAACGAGCAGTACTTC. Translation gives CAISVRGRRNEQYF.